This entry concerns a single T cell receptor beta chain. The antigen is undetermined. The source of the sample is a study of shared clonotypes between healthy human individuals. Study-wide findings and caveats: Sorted-subset samples were not fully sequenced, rarefaction indicated.

Every one of the donors was a Caucasian adult that lived in Nashville, Tennessee. CD45RA+ naive and CD45RA-negative memory subsets were separated from CD4+ cells. The table came from immunoSEQ multiplex PCR; TCRdb's copy has only in-frame clones and leaves some out. The sample has around 990,000 clones; around 77% are singletons. The CDR3 is made up of 16 amino acids. V dropped 4 bases and J dropped 3; count of bases not matched to a gene: 8. Looked up from germline, CDR1 is SGHNT and CDR2 is YYREEE (reference sequence). The receptor's source is a man younger than 35 in good health. Some clones in this sample may be carry-over from other donors' samples. The sample taken for sequencing was memory CD4+ T cells from PBMCs. Specified subset: CD45RA-negative fraction. The chain joins TRBV5-4 to TRBJ2-1; TRBD1 matches at 9 bases. For the CDR3, the DNA is TGTGCCAGCAGCGTAGGGGGACAGGGACGCTACAATGAGCAGTTCTTC. It yields the protein CASSVGGQGRYNEQFF.